This record covers a single T cell receptor (beta chain). This specimen belongs to a study of blood T cell repertoires in COVID-19. Germline V gene data show CDR1 as SGHRS and CDR2 as YFSETQ. The CDR3 totals 14 residues. The V and J ends lost 4 bases and 6 bases, in that order; junction bases with no gene match: 6. Methods used by the authors: Amplifying reference gene primers gave estimates of nucleated cell counts. The protocol was immunoSEQ multiplex PCR, while the TCRdb copy is restricted to in-frame clones and leaves out a portion. V, J and clone size are taken as reported in that table, and D and trimming were inferred from the DNA itself. Of 400,000 to 550,000 clones in the sample, around nine tenths are singletons; the top ten hold about 4.3%.

The rearrangement links TRBV5-1 to TRBJ2-3, with 9 bases matching TRBD1. The clonotype was recovered from a woman aged 25 to 39 with acute or convalescent COVID-19. The sequenced sample was peripheral blood. In DNA, the CDR3 is TGCGCCAGCAGCCGGGACAGGGTATACGATACGCAGTATTTT. Its translation is CASSRDRVYDTQYF.